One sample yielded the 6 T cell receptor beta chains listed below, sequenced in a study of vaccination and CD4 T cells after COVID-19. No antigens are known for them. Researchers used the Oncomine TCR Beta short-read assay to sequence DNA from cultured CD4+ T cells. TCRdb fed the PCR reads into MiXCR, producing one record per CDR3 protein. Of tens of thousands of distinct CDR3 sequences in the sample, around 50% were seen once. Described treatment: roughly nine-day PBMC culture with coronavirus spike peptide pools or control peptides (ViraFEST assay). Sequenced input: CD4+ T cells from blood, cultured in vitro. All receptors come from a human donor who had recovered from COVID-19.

The CDR3 protein is CSAMMNTEAFF. For the CDR3, the DNA is TGCAGTGCTATGATGAACACTGAAGCTTTCTTT. The V call is TRBV20-1, the J call TRBJ1-1; unclear D gene. Germline CDR1 and CDR2: DFQATT and SNEGSKA (reference sequence). V was shortened by 4 bases and J by 0 bases, with 3 bases between the two germline ends. There are 11 residues in the CDR3.

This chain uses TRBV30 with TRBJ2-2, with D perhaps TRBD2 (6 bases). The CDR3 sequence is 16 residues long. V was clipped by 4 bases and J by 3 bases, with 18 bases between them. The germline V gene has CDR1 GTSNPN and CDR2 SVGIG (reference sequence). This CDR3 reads CAWNLGRRVDTGELFF. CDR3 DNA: TGTGCCTGGAATCTGGGACGGAGGGTGGACACCGGGGAGCTGTTTTTT.

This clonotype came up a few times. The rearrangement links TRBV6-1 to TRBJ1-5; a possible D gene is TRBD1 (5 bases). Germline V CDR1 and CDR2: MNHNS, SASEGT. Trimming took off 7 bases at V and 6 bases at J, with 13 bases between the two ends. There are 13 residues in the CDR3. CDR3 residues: CASIQGRGQPQHF. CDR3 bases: TGTGCCAGCATCCAGGGTCGTGGTCAGCCCCAGCATTTT.

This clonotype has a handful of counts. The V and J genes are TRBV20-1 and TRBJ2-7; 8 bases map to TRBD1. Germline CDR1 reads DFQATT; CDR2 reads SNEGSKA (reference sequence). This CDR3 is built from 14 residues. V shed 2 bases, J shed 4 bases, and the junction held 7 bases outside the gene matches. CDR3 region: CSARPWTGMYEQYF. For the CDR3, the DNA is TGCAGTGCTAGACCTTGGACAGGGATGTACGAGCAGTACTTC.

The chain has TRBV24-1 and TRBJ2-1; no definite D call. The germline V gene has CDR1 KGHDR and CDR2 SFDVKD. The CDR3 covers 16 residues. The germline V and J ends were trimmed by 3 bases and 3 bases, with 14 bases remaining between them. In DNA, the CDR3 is TGTGCCACCAGTGATAGGACGCCTATTGACTACAATGAGCAGTTCTTC. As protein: CATSDRTPIDYNEQFF.

The CDR3 sequence is CASSAQGVTNTEAFF. The CDR3 DNA reads as TGCGCCAGCAGTGCCCAGGGGGTAACGAACACTGAAGCTTTCTTT. The chain recombines TRBV10-1 with TRBJ1-1, with 7 bases that match TRBD1. V was pared by 4 bases and J by 1 base, with 6 bases of the junction left unmatched. In germline, CDR1 is WNHNN, CDR2 SYGVQD (reference sequence). This CDR3 has 15 residues.